Listed below are T cell receptor beta chains from one sample, sequenced in a study of cytomegalovirus exposure and HLA in healthy donors. Assay: immunoSEQ multiplex PCR; the TCRdb copy retains only in-frame clones and omits some. The sample lists about 99,000 clones; over 9% were seen once. Source material: PBMCs. These receptors came from a middle-aged man in good health and CMV-seropositive. CDR3s include the opening cysteine and the closing phenylalanine or tryptophan. The order of the fields is V gene, J gene, clone size, D gene, CDR3 protein, CDR3 DNA. D genes are given only for firm matches. Some rows mark clone size as missing; the rest say once, few, many or name a class of expanded clone.

>TRBV6-5|TRBJ2-5|few|TRBD1
CASSYSVGGRGETQYF
TGTGCCAGCAGTTACTCGGTAGGGGGCAGGGGAGAGACCCAGTACTTC
>TRBV18|TRBJ1-5|NA|NA
CASSLGVSNQPQHF
TGTGCCAGCTCCCTCGGAGTTAGCAATCAGCCCCAGCATTTT
>TRBV21-1|TRBJ2-6|NA|NA
CASSKEGSGQGIDGANVLTF
TGTGCCAGCAGCAAAGAGGGGTCGGGACAGGGGATAGACGGGGCCAACGTCCTGACTTTC
>TRBV29-1|TRBJ1-5|few|TRBD1
CSVAMTTGGQPQHF
TGCAGCGTCGCAATGACGACAGGGGGTCAGCCCCAGCATTTT
>TRBV5-6|TRBJ1-5|few|NA
CASSRGGGQPQHF
TGTGCCAGCAGCAGGGGAGGAGGTCAGCCCCAGCATTTT
>TRBV11-2|TRBJ2-7|NA|TRBD1
CASSLGPGGANNEQYF
TGTGCCAGCAGCTTAGGGCCAGGGGGCGCAAACAACGAGCAGTACTTC
>TRBV19|TRBJ2-3|NA|TRBD2
CASRTSGTTDTQYF
TGTGCCAGCCGGACTAGCGGAACCACAGATACGCAGTATTTT
>TRBV5-1|TRBJ2-1|NA|TRBD2
CASSLERGGNEQFF
TGCGCCAGCAGCTTGGAGCGGGGGGGGAATGAGCAGTTCTTC
>TRBV30|TRBJ1-1|NA|NA
CAWNQGGSRTEAFF
TGTGCCTGGAATCAAGGGGGATCGAGAACTGAAGCTTTCTTT
>TRBV29-1|TRBJ2-3|few|TRBD2
CSVGGTSGTDTQYF
TGCAGCGTTGGTGGGACTAGCGGCACAGATACGCAGTATTTT
>TRBV4-1|TRBJ2-2|NA|NA
CASSQADMGLTGELFF
TGCGCCAGCAGCCAAGCTGATATGGGCCTCACCGGAGAGCTGTTTTTT
>TRBV10-3|TRBJ2-7|few|TRBD1
CAISAGTGVPDQYF
TGTGCCATCAGTGCCGGGACAGGGGTCCCGGATCAGTACTTC
>TRBV6-5|TRBJ2-3|few|NA
CASSSKGSSYF
TGTGCCAGCAGTTCCAAAGGGAGCTCCTATTTT
>TRBV9|TRBJ2-1|NA|TRBD2
CASSVAWNSGYEQFF
TGTGCCAGCAGCGTAGCTTGGAATAGCGGGTATGAGCAGTTCTTC